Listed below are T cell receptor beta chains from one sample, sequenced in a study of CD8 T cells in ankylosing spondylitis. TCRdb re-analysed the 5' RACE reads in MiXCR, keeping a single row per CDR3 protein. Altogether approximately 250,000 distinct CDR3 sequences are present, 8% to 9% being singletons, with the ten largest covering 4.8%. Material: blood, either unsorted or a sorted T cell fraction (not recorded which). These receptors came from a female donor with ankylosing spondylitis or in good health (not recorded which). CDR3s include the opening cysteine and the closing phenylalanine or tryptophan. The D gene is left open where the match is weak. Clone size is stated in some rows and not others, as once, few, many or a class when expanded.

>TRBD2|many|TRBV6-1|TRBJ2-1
CASSSGTSGRKQFF
TGTGCCAGCAGCTCCGGGACTAGCGGGAGGAAGCAGTTCTTC
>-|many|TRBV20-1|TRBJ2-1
CSARDDSFKQFF
TGCAGTGCTAGGGACGACTCCTTTAAGCAGTTCTTC
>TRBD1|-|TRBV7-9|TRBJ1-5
CASSLGGTGGQPQHF
TGTGCCAGCAGCTTAGGCGGGACAGGGGGCCAGCCCCAGCATTTT
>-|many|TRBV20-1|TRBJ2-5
CSAKKGETQYF
TGCAGTGCCAAGAAGGGCGAGACCCAGTACTTC
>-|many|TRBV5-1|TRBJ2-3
CASSVGVADTQYF
TGCGCCAGCAGCGTGGGAGTGGCAGATACGCAGTATTTT
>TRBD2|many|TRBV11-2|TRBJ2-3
CASSPAGTSVGDTQYF
TGTGCCAGCAGCCCTGCCGGGACTAGCGTAGGAGATACGCAGTATTTT
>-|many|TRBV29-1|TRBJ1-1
CSVEAAHGDTEAFF
TGCAGCGTTGAAGCCGCTCACGGGGACACTGAAGCTTTCTTT
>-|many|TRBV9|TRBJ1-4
CASSVDENPARELFF
TGTGCCAGCAGCGTAGATGAGAACCCCGCCAGAGAACTGTTTTTT
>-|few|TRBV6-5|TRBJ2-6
CASSFLTGSGANVLTF
TGTGCCAGCAGTTTTCTGACAGGTTCTGGGGCCAACGTCCTGACTTTC
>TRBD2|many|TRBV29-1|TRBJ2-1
CSVPGGLAIHEEQFF
TGCAGCGTCCCCGGGGGACTAGCGATCCACGAGGAGCAGTTCTTC
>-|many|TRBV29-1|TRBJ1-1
CSVRPGNTEAFF
TGCAGCGTTCGGCCAGGGAACACTGAAGCTTTCTTT
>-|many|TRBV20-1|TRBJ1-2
CSAREGEGKGYTF
TGCAGTGCTAGAGAAGGAGAGGGGAAGGGCTACACCTTC
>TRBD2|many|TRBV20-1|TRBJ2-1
CSARTSGRDEQFF
TGCAGTGCTAGAACTAGCGGGAGAGATGAGCAGTTCTTC
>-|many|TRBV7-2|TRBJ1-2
CASTLEPGNYGYTF
TGTGCCAGCACTCTAGAACCTGGGAACTATGGCTACACCTTC
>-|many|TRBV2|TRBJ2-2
CASSDTGELFF
TGTGCCAGCAGTGACACCGGGGAGCTGTTTTTT
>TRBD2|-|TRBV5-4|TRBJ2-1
CAISSGTSGSSYNEQFF
TGTGCCATCAGCTCTGGGACTAGCGGGAGCTCCTACAATGAGCAGTTCTTC
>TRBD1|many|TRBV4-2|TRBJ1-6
CASNEDRADSPLHF
TGTGCCAGCAATGAGGACAGGGCGGATTCACCCCTCCACTTT
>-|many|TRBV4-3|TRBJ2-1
CASSQDPKGLGEQFF
TGCGCCAGCAGCCAAGACCCGAAGGGGTTAGGTGAGCAGTTCTTC
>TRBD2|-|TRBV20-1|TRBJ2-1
CSARDPFGGRASGTYNEQFF
TGCAGTGCTAGAGATCCTTTTGGCGGGAGGGCCTCGGGAACCTACAATGAGCAGTTCTTC
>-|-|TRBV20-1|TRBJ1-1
CSDRRVNTEAFF
TGCAGCGACCGACGGGTGAACACTGAAGCTTTCTTT
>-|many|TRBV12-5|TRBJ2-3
CASGLVQGIENTQYF
TGTGCTAGTGGTTTGGTACAAGGGATCGAGAATACGCAGTATTTT
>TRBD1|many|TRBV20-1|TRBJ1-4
CSARDLRQGIGKLFF
TGCAGTGCTAGAGATCTACGACAGGGCATCGGAAAACTGTTTTTT
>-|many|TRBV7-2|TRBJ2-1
CASSLRQVSYNEQFF
TGTGCCAGCAGCTTAAGACAGGTTTCCTACAATGAGCAGTTCTTC
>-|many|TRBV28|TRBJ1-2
CASSLWGKGYGYTF
TGTGCCAGCAGTTTATGGGGAAAGGGCTATGGCTACACCTTC
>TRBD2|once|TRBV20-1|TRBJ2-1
CCAGVGGSTSPYNEQFF
TGCTGTGCTGGAGTTGGCGGGAGTACCAGCCCCTACAATGAGCAGTTCTTC
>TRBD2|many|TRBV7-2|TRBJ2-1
CATRLAGDNEQFF
TGTGCCACCCGACTAGCGGGGGACAATGAGCAGTTCTTC
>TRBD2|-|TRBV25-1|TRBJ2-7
CASSTLSTSGNYEQYF
TGTGCCAGCAGTACCCTAAGTACTAGCGGGAACTACGAGCAGTACTTC
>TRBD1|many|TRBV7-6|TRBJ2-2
CASSFPDRYTGELFF
TGTGCCAGCAGCTTCCCGGACAGGTACACCGGGGAGCTGTTTTTT
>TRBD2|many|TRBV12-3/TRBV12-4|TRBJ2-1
CASNQLAGVNEQFF
TGTGCCAGCAACCAACTAGCGGGAGTTAATGAGCAGTTCTTC
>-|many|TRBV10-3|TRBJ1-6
CAISTGRGSPLHF
TGTGCCATCAGTACAGGGAGAGGTTCACCCCTCCACTTT
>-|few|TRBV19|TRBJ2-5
CASKAEGRAQETQYF
TGTGCCAGTAAGGCGGAGGGGCGCGCCCAAGAGACCCAGTACTTC
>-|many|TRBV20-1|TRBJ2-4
CSARDLLAKNIQYF
TGCAGTGCTAGAGATCTTCTAGCCAAAAACATTCAGTACTTC
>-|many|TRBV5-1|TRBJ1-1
CASSLGGAQGGSPAFF
TGCGCCAGCAGCTTGGGAGGGGCACAGGGAGGCTCCCCAGCTTTCTTT
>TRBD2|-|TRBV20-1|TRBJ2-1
CSARGTSRNEQFF
TGCAGTGCTAGGGGGACTAGCCGCAATGAGCAGTTCTTC
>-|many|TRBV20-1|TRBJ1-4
CSAREDPRSEKLFF
TGCAGTGCTAGAGAAGACCCCAGGAGCGAAAAACTGTTTTTT
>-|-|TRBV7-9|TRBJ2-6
CASSLEAVGANVLTF
TGTGCCAGCAGCTTAGAGGCGGTGGGGGCCAACGTCCTGACTTTC
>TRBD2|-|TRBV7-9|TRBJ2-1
CASSLGTSGIDEQFF
TGTGCCAGCAGCTTAGGGACTAGCGGGATAGATGAGCAGTTCTTC
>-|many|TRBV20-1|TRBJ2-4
CSASMDALAKNIQYF
TGCAGTGCTAGTATGGACGCCCTAGCCAAAAACATTCAGTACTTC
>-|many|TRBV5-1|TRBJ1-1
CASSFSPGPRGTEAFF
TGCGCCAGCAGCTTTTCCCCGGGCCCCAGGGGCACTGAAGCTTTCTTT
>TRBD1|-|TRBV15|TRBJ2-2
CATSRYTGGGYTGELFF
TGTGCCACCAGCAGATACACAGGGGGCGGCTACACCGGGGAGCTGTTTTTT
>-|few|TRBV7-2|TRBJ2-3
CASSLALAGDTQYF
TGTGCCAGCAGCTTAGCGTTGGCGGGGGATACGCAGTATTTT
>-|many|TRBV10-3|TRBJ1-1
CAIRFREGGNTEAFF
TGTGCCATCCGGTTCCGTGAGGGGGGGAACACTGAAGCTTTCTTT
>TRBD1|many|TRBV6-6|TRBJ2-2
CASTTGVTGELFF
TGTGCCAGCACAACAGGGGTGACCGGGGAGCTGTTTTTT
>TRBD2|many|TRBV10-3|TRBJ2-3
CAISVTGGSDTQYF
TGTGCCATCAGTGTAACGGGAGGATCAGATACGCAGTATTTT
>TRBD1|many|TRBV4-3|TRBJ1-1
CASSPTGVGTEAFF
TGCGCCAGCAGCCCAACAGGGGTAGGGACTGAAGCTTTCTTT
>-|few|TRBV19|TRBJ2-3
CASSTTWTSTDTQYF
TGTGCCAGTAGTACCACATGGACTAGCACAGATACGCAGTATTTT
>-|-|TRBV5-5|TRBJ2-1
CASSFTRWGDRNEQFF
TGTGCCAGCAGCTTTACGAGGTGGGGCGATCGAAATGAGCAGTTCTTC
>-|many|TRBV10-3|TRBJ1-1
CAIRRETPGEAFF
TGTGCCATCAGGAGAGAGACTCCAGGTGAAGCTTTCTTT
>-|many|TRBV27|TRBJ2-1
CASSLSGPNEQFF
TGTGCCAGCAGTTTATCGGGGCCTAATGAGCAGTTCTTC